This TCR beta chain was recorded in a study of cytomegalovirus exposure and HLA in healthy donors. Broader study findings: Sequencing probably produced one cluster of sequence variants that were highly shared. Presence/absence analyses assumed roughly uniform sequencing depth across donors. A later analysis associated some 16,000 TCR beta sequences with HLA alleles at a 0.05 false discovery rate. Later analysis identified a missense DCLRE1C variant that was linked to TCR beta V- and J-gene trimming.

Per the germline V gene, CDR1 is SGHNT and CDR2 is YYREEE (reference sequence). This CDR3 region has 14 residues. J lost 3 bases, V lost 7 bases, and 2 bases had no gene match. Concerning this clone itself: Its antigen is undetermined.

The PCR made use of 60 Vbeta and 13 Jbeta primers. Assay used: immunoSEQ multiplex PCR; TCRdb lists only in-frame clones, some missing. The data contain approximately 190,000 clones, about four fifths of them singletons. The sequencing sample was made of PBMCs. The gene calls are TRBV5-4 and TRBJ2-2; 11 positions match TRBD1. The sequence was obtained from a woman younger than 45 in good health and CMV-seropositive. The CDR3 nucleotides are TGTGCCAGCGGGGGACAGGGGGACACCGGGGAGCTGTTTTTT. Protein: CASGGQGDTGELFF.